The rows below give T cell receptor beta chains drawn from one sample of a study of shared clonotypes between healthy human individuals. The assay was immunoSEQ multiplex PCR, and TCRdb's table has in-frame clones only and misses some. The sample lists a few million clones; just over 90% were seen once. The specimen was naive CD4+ T cells from PBMCs. These receptors were collected from a man aged 18 to 35 in good health. Some clones in this sample may be carry-over from other donors' samples. Both conserved end residues are part of each CDR3. A D gene is named only where the DNA matches it firmly. A clone size is listed for some rows: how often the clone was seen (once, few, many), or a class if it is expanded.

d_gene	abundance	v_gene	j_gene	CDR3nt	CDR3aa
.	.	TRBV6-6	TRBJ2-7	TGTGCCAGCAGTTACGGGCCAGGGAATATCCGCGAGCAGTACTTC	CASSYGPGNIREQYF
TRBD1	once	TRBV5-1	TRBJ1-5	TGCGCCAGCAGCTCCACAGGGGAGAGGGGTCAGCCCCAGCATTTT	CASSSTGERGQPQHF
.	.	TRBV7-3	TRBJ2-3	TGTGCCAGCAGCCGCGGACAGAGCCACACAGATACGCAGTATTTT	CASSRGQSHTDTQYF
.	.	TRBV5-1	TRBJ2-1	TGCGCCAGCAGCTTACCACGGGGCCATAATGAGCAGTTCTTC	CASSLPRGHNEQFF
TRBD1	.	TRBV28	TRBJ2-7	TGTGCCAGCAGTTTCCCCGGGACAGGGACGTACTACGAGCAGTACTTC	CASSFPGTGTYYEQYF
TRBD1	.	TRBV2	TRBJ1-2	TGTGCCAGCAGTGGGAAAGCATCACAGGGGGGCTATGGCTACACCTTC	CASSGKASQGGYGYTF
.	.	TRBV30	TRBJ1-6	TGTGCCTGGAGCCTTCCAGGGCCGAATTCACCCCTCCACTTT	CAWSLPGPNSPLHF
.	.	TRBV19	TRBJ2-3	TGTGCCAGTAATGCCCCCGGGACCCACACAGATACGCAGTATTTT	CASNAPGTHTDTQYF
.	.	TRBV4-3	TRBJ2-1	TGCGCCAGCAGCCAAGATAGGCTTCGGGGTGAGCAGTTCTTC	CASSQDRLRGEQFF
TRBD2	.	TRBV6-5	TRBJ2-1	TGTGCCAGCAGTTACTGGGGGGGTGAGCAGTTCTTC	CASSYWGGEQFF
.	.	TRBV5-1	TRBJ2-5	TGCGCCAGCAGCTTTCAGGGGGAGACCCAGTACTTC	CASSFQGETQYF
.	.	TRBV11-3	TRBJ2-1	TGTGCCAGCAGCTTAGATAGCGGTGAGCAGTTCTTC	CASSLDSGEQFF
TRBD2	.	TRBV6-1	TRBJ2-2	TGTGCCAGCACCTTGACTAGCGGTTTGACCGGGGAGCTGTTTTTT	CASTLTSGLTGELFF
.	.	TRBV10-3	TRBJ1-3	TGTGCCATCAGTGAGACCTCAGGGTCTGGAAACACCATATATTTT	CAISETSGSGNTIYF
.	few	TRBV6-1	TRBJ1-5	TGTGCCAGCAGTGATGGGCCATCACAGCCCCAGCATTTT	CASSDGPSQPQHF
.	.	TRBV4-3	TRBJ2-2	TGCGCCAGCAGCCAACTCCCCATGGTCACCGGGGAGCTGTTTTTT	CASSQLPMVTGELFF
TRBD1	once	TRBV5-6	TRBJ1-2	TGTGCCAGCAGCTTTTATCTCACAGGGGGCATTTTGGGAGGCTACACCTTC	CASSFYLTGGILGGYTF
.	.	TRBV7-9	TRBJ2-3	TGTGCCAGCAGCCTTAGCGGAGTCCCCACAGATACGCAGTATTTT	CASSLSGVPTDTQYF
.	.	TRBV2	TRBJ2-6	TGTGCCAGCATTGAAGAAGGGCCTGGGGCCAACGTCCTGACTTTC	CASIEEGPGANVLTF
.	.	TRBV11-2	TRBJ2-7	TGTGCCAGCAGCCCTCACAGGGATTCCTACGAGCAGTACTTC	CASSPHRDSYEQYF
.	.	TRBV10-3	TRBJ2-7	TGTGCCATCAGTGAGTCCCGACAGGTCGAGCAGTACTTC	CAISESRQVEQYF
TRBD2	.	TRBV4-2	TRBJ2-5	TGTGCCAGCAGCCAAGGGCTAGCGGGAGGGCAAGAGACCCAGTACTTC	CASSQGLAGGQETQYF
.	once	TRBV5-4	TRBJ1-2	TGTGCCAGCAGCTTAAAAATGGGACCAGGCTCTAACTATGGCTACACCTTC	CASSLKMGPGSNYGYTF
.	.	TRBV6-1	TRBJ1-3	TGTGCCAGCAGTGAAAGGATGTATCGGGAAGGGGGAAACACCATATATTTT	CASSERMYREGGNTIYF
TRBD1	.	TRBV2	TRBJ2-2	TGTGCCAGCCAGAGGGGGCGCGGAACCGGGGAGCTGTTTTTT	CASQRGRGTGELFF
.	.	TRBV18	TRBJ2-7	TGTGCCAGCTCACCTTCCGGGACGGTGACCTACGAGCAGTACTTC	CASSPSGTVTYEQYF
.	.	TRBV19	TRBJ1-3	TGTGCCAGTAGTGACTTTTGGGTAGGTGGAAACACCATATATTTT	CASSDFWVGGNTIYF
TRBD1	.	TRBV27	TRBJ2-2	TGTGCCAGCAGTCCACAGGGGGCTGGGGGCACCGGGGAGCTGTTTTTT	CASSPQGAGGTGELFF
.	.	TRBV14	TRBJ2-2	TGTGCCAGCAGCCTTAAGAACACCGGGGAGCTGTTTTTT	CASSLKNTGELFF
.	.	TRBV9	TRBJ2-7	TGTGCCAGCAGCTTGCGACCCTACAACTCCTACGAGCAGTACTTC	CASSLRPYNSYEQYF
.	few	TRBV7-3	TRBJ1-1	TGTGCCAGCAGCTCCTATGAGGGGACTGAAGCTTTCTTT	CASSSYEGTEAFF
.	.	TRBV7-8	TRBJ2-5	TGTGCCAGCAGCGCCCGGGGGCGAACTGGGGGGGAGACCCAGTACTTC	CASSARGRTGGETQYF
.	few	TRBV29-1	TRBJ1-1	TGCAGCGTTGCGCGCCGGTTGAACACTGAAGCTTTCTTT	CSVARRLNTEAFF
.	.	TRBV29-1	TRBJ2-5	TGCAGCGTTGAGCGGGCCTCGTCGCAGACCCAGTACTTC	CSVERASSQTQYF
.	.	TRBV21-1	TRBJ2-7	TGTGCCAGCAGCAAAGGGCCAGGGATTAAGGGGTTTCCCTACGAGCAGTACTTC	CASSKGPGIKGFPYEQYF
TRBD2	.	TRBV11-2	TRBJ2-7	TGTGCCAGCAGCCGAACTAGCGGGATAACCTACGAGCAGTACTTC	CASSRTSGITYEQYF
.	.	TRBV9	TRBJ1-1	TGTGCCAGCAGCGTAGCGGGGGGTTTCACTGAAGCTTTCTTT	CASSVAGGFTEAFF
TRBD1	.	TRBV7-9	TRBJ1-2	TGTGCCAGCAGCTTACCCGGACAGGGCTATGGCTACACCTTC	CASSLPGQGYGYTF
.	.	TRBV5-1	TRBJ1-5	TGCGCCAGCAGCTCGACGGGGGGAGAGCAGCCCCAGCATTTT	CASSSTGGEQPQHF
.	.	TRBV21-1	TRBJ1-3	TGTGCCAACAGGGGGGGGCCTGGAAACACCATATATTTT	CANRGGPGNTIYF
.	.	TRBV6-1	TRBJ1-5	TGTGCCAGCAGTGAAGGGGTTTTCGGGAACCAGCCCCAGCATTTT	CASSEGVFGNQPQHF
.	.	TRBV28	TRBJ2-7	TGTGCCAGCAGGCCCTCCCGGAAGGGGTCCTACGAGCAGTACTTC	CASRPSRKGSYEQYF
TRBD1	once	TRBV7-9	TRBJ1-5	TGTGCCAGCAGCTTAGCGAGGGGACAGGGAGATCAGCCCCAGCATTTT	CASSLARGQGDQPQHF
.	.	TRBV7-3	TRBJ2-7	TGTGCCAGCAGCCCCGATACGGCCTGGGGTGGCGAGCAGTACTTC	CASSPDTAWGGEQYF
.	.	TRBV4-2	TRBJ2-7	TGTGCCAGCAGCCAAGACGGTCGGGCAGGGGATGAGCAGTACTTC	CASSQDGRAGDEQYF
.	.	TRBV5-1	TRBJ1-5	TGCGCCAGCAGCTTGACAGGGCTCGGCAATCAGCCCCAGCATTTT	CASSLTGLGNQPQHF
TRBD2	.	TRBV7-3	TRBJ2-2	TGTGCCAGCAGCTTAACAGCGGGAGGACCCGGGGAGCTGTTTTTT	CASSLTAGGPGELFF
TRBD2	once	TRBV7-3	TRBJ2-3	TGTGCCAGCAGCCAAGGGACTAGCGGTCGCACAGATACGCAGTATTTT	CASSQGTSGRTDTQYF
.	few	TRBV5-1	TRBJ2-7	TGCGCCAGCAGCTTAAACTACGAGCAGTACTTC	CASSLNYEQYF
.	.	TRBV6-5	TRBJ2-7	TGTGCCAGCAGTCGAGATCCTATTTTCAACGAGCAGTACTTC	CASSRDPIFNEQYF
.	.	TRBV6-5	TRBJ2-2	TGTGCCAGCAGGACAGTTAACACCGGGGAGCTGTTTTTT	CASRTVNTGELFF
TRBD1	.	TRBV7-2	TRBJ2-5	TGTGCCAGCAGCCCCCGACAGGGGCGAGAGACCCAGTACTTC	CASSPRQGRETQYF
TRBD1	.	TRBV5-1	TRBJ1-1	TGCGCCAGCAGCTCATGGACAGGAATGAACACTGAAGCTTTCTTT	CASSSWTGMNTEAFF
.	once	TRBV6-5	TRBJ2-7	TGTGCCAGCAGTTATATAGTACAGAGAATCTACGAGCAGTACTTC	CASSYIVQRIYEQYF
.	.	TRBV7-2	TRBJ2-3	TGTGCCAGCAGCATGCGACTTGCCACAGATACGCAGTATTTT	CASSMRLATDTQYF